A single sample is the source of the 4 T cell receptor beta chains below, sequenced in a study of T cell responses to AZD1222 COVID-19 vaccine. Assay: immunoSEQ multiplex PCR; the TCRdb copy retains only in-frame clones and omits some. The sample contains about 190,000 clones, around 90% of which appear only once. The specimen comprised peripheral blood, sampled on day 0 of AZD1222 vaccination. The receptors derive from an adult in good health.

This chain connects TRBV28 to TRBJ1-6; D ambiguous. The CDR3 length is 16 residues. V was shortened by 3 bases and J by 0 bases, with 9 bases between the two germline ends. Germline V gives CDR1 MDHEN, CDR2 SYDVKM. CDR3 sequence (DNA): TGTGCCAGCAGTTTCTACGGGAGCTCCTATAATTCACCCCTCCACTTT. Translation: CASSFYGSSYNSPLHF.

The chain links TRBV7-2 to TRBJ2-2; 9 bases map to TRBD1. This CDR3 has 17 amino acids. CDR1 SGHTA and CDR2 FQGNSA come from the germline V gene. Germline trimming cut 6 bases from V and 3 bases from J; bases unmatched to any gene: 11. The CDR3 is CASSWSAGTGYTGELFF. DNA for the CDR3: TGTGCCAGCAGTTGGTCCGCCGGGACAGGGTACACCGGGGAGCTGTTTTTT.

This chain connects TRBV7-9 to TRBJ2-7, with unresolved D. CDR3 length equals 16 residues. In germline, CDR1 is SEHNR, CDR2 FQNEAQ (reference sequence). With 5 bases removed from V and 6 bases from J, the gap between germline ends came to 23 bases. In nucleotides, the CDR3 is TGTGCCAGCAGCCCCCGTTCCGTAGCCGGCGATCGCGAGCAGTACTTC. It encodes CASSPRSVAGDREQYF.

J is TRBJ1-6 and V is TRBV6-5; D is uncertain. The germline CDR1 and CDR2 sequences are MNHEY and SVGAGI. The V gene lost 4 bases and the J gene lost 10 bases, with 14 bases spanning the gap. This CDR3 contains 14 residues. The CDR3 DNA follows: TGTGCCAGCAGTTTAGACTACCCCTCATCACCCCTCCACTTT. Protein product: CASSLDYPSSPLHF.